The present TCR beta chain was sequenced within a study of cytomegalovirus exposure and HLA in healthy donors. PCR was performed using 60 Vbeta and 13 Jbeta primers. Libraries were prepared by immunoSEQ multiplex PCR; TCRdb keeps only in-frame clonotypes and omits some of them. The table lists some 150,000 clones, roughly 78% of them singletons. V was pared by 9 bases and J by 7 bases, with 14 bases between. This CDR3 comprises 12 residues. Germline V gives CDR1 LNHDA, CDR2 SQIVND (reference sequence). The TCR comes from a man between 45 and 60 years old in good health and CMV-seropositive. The chain is built from TRBV19 and TRBJ2-3, with D perhaps matching TRBD1 (6 bases). Source material: PBMCs. CDR3 in amino acids: CASAAGANTQYF. The CDR3 nucleotides are TGTGCCAGCGCAGCAGGGGCAAATACGCAGTATTTT.